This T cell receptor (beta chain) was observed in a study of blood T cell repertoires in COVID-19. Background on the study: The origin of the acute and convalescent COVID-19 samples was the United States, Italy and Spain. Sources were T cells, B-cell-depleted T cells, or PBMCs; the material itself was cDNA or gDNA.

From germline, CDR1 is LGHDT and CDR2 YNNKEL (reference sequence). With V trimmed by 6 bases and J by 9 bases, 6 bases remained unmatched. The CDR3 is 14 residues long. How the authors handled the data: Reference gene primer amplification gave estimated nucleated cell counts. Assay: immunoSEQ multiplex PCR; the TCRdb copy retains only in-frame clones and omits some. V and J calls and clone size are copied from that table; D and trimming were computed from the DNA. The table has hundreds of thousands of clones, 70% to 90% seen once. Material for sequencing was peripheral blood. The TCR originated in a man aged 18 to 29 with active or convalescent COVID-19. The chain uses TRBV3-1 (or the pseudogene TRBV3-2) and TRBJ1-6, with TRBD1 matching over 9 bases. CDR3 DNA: TGTGCCAGCAGTTACAGGGGGCTGAGTTCACCCCTCCACTTT. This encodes CASSYRGLSSPLHF.